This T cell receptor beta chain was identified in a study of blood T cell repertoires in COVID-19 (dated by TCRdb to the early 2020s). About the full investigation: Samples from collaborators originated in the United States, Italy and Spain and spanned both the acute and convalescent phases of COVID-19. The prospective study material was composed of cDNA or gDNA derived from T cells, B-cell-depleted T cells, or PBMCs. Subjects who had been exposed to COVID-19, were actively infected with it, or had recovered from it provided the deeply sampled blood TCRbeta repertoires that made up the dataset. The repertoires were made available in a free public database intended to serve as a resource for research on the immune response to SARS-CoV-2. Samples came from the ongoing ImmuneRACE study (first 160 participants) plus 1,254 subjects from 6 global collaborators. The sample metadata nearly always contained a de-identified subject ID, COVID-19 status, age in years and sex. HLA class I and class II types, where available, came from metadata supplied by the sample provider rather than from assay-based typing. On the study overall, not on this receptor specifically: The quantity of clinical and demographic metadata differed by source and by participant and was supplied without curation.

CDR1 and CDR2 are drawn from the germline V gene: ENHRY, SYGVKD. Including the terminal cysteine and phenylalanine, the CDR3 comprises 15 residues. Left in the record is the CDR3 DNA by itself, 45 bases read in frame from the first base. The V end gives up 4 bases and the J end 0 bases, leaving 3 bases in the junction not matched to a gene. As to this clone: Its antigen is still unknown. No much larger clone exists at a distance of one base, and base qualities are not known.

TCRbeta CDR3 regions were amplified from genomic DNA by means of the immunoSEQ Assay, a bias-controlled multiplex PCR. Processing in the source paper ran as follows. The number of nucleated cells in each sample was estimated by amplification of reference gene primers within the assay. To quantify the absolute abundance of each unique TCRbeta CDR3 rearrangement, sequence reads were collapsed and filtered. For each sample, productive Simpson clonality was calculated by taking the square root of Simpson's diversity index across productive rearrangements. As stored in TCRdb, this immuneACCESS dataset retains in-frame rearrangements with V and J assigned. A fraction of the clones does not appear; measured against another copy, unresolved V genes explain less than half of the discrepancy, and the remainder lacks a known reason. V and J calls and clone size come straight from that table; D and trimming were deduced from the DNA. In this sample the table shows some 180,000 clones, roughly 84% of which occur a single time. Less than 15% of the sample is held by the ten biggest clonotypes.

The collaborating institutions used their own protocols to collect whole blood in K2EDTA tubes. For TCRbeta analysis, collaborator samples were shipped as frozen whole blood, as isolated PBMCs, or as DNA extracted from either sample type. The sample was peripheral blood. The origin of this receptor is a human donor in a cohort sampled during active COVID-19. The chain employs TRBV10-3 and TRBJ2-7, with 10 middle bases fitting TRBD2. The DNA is TGTGCCATCAGTGCTGGACTAGCGGACTCCTACGAGCAGTACTTC. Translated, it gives CAISAGLADSYEQYF.